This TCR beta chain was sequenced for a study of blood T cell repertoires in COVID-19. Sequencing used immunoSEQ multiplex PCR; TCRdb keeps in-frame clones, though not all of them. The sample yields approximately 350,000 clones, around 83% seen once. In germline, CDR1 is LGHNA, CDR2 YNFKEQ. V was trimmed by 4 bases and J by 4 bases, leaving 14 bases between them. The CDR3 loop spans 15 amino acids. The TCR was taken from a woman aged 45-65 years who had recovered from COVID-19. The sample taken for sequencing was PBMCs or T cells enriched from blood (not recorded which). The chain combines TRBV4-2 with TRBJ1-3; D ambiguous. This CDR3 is CASSRGRGGGNTIYF. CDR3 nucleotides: TGTGCCAGCAGCCGAGGACGGGGAGGCGGAAACACCATATATTTT.